The 7 T cell receptor beta chains presented below share a single source sample, sequenced in a study of blood T cell repertoires in COVID-19. TCRdb keeps only in-frame clones here, not all; method: immunoSEQ multiplex PCR. The sample includes about 75,000 clones, 70% to 90% of them seen just once. The sequenced sample consisted of peripheral blood. These receptors all stem from a woman aged 70 to 79 with acute or convalescent COVID-19.

The chain has TRBV9 and TRBJ2-5; TRBD2 aligns across 7 bases. The V segment lost 0 bases and the J segment 4 bases; nucleotides outside the gene matches: 0. Per germline, CDR1 SGDLS and CDR2 YYNGEE. This CDR3 comprises 13 residues. This CDR3 is CASSVAGGETQYF. The CDR3 region has the DNA TGTGCCAGCAGCGTAGCGGGAGGAGAGACCCAGTACTTC.

The genes are TRBV2 and TRBJ2-5; D possibly corresponds to TRBD1 (5 bases). This CDR3 is 12 amino acids long. V was pared by 5 bases and J by 4 bases, with 8 bases between. Germline CDR1 and CDR2: SNHLY and FYNNEI. In DNA form, the CDR3 reads TGTGCCAGCAGTCTGACAGTAGAGACCCAGTACTTC. It specifies CASSLTVETQYF.

The chain links TRBV6-5 to TRBJ1-2; the D gene is possibly TRBD1 (6 bases). CDR3 length equals 14 residues. The germline V and J ends were trimmed by 0 bases and 6 bases, with 11 bases remaining between them. Germline loops: CDR1 MNHEY, CDR2 SVGAGI. The DNA for the CDR3 is TGTGCCAGCAGTTACTCTCACAGGGTGGATGGCTACACCTTC. As protein: CASSYSHRVDGYTF.

This clone was counted a single time. The rearrangement links TRBV11-3 to TRBJ2-1; TRBD2 might be the D (6 bases). CDR1 is SGHNT and CDR2 is YENEEA in the germline V gene. The CDR3 loop spans 12 amino acids. V lost 0 bases to trimming and J lost 9 bases, with 6 bases between them. This CDR3 reads CASSLDGGEQFF. CDR3 DNA: TGTGCCAGCAGCTTAGACGGGGGTGAGCAGTTCTTC.

The chain links TRBV15 to TRBJ1-4, with D maybe TRBD1 (6 bases). Germline V gene data show CDR1 as LNHNV and CDR2 as YYDKDF (reference sequence). The length of the CDR3 is 13 residues. V shed 7 bases and J shed 6 bases, with 12 bases lying between them. This chain's CDR3 is CATTKGTHEKLFF. The DNA for the CDR3 is TGTGCCACCACCAAGGGGACACATGAAAAACTGTTTTTT.

V usage is TRBV18 and J usage is TRBJ1-6; unclear D gene. This CDR3 has 14 residues. V was trimmed by 7 bases and J by 9 bases, leaving 16 bases between them. CDR1 and CDR2 from the germline V gene are KGHSH and LQKENI. The CDR3 region has the DNA TGTGCCAGCTGCCTTCGTCGGGAAAGTTCACCCCTCCACTTT. Translated: CASCLRRESSPLHF. Looking up the rest from reference TRBV18 and TRBJ1-6 gives the full variable domain: NAGVMQNPRHLVRRRGQEARLRCSPMKGHSHVYWYRQLPEEGLKFMVYLQKENIIDESGMPKERFSAEFPKEGPSILRIQQVVRGDSAAYFCASCLRRESSPLHFGNGTRLTVT.

J is TRBJ1-5 and V is TRBV30; 9 bases align to TRBD1. This CDR3 has 15 residues. CDR1 GTSNPN and CDR2 SVGIG come from the germline V gene (reference sequence). CDR3 nucleotide sequence: TGTGGCCCCCAGACAGGGGGTAGGAACAATCAGCCCCAGCATTTT. Its translation: CGPQTGGRNNQPQHF.